The clone carrying this T cell receptor (beta chain) has at least ten counts. Its antigen is unidentified. The CDR3 spans 14 residues. CDR1 is SGHTA, CDR2 FQGNSA, per germline. The ends were cut back, 2 bases at V and 4 bases at J, with 11 bases in the middle. This entry comes from a study of T-cell reconstitution after alpha-beta-depleted transplantation in children. A library of TCRbeta sequences, prepared with unique molecular identifiers, was generated. One entry per CDR3 protein results from TCRdb running MiXCR on the PCR reads. This sample carries hundreds of thousands of distinct CDR3 sequences, roughly a tenth of them seen once, and the ten largest clones take 7.5%. Study-level results: Surviving recipient T cells and thymic progenitors produced the high day-60 TCRbeta diversity seen in some patients. There were reportedly several hundred expanded graft clones from which alpha-beta T cells came about two months after transplant.

V is TRBV7-2 and J is TRBJ1-2; the D is unclear. This receptor was taken from a boy under three years old with acute myeloid leukemia, due to receive a stem cell transplant. Material: PBMCs, obtained before TCRalphabeta/CD19-depleted stem cell transplant. This CDR3 reads CASSLPYNGYGYTF. As DNA, the CDR3 is TGTGCCAGCAGCTTACCGTACAACGGCTATGGCTACACCTTC.